This entry concerns a single T cell receptor (beta chain). This clone's antigen is unknown. Per-base qualities were not stored, and no clone one base away is much larger. V gives up 2 bases and J gives up 5 bases, and the segment between their germline ends measures 9 bases. There are 13 amino acids in the CDR3, from cysteine to phenylalanine inclusive. Only the CDR3 region is kept as DNA, spanning 39 bases read in frame from base 1. Each collaborating institution followed its own protocols to collect whole blood in K2EDTA tubes. For TCRbeta analysis, collaborator samples were shipped as frozen whole blood, as isolated PBMCs, or as DNA extracted from either sample type. This specimen belongs to a study of blood T cell repertoires in COVID-19 (dated by TCRdb to the early 2020s). Regarding the study in general: Samples covering the acute and convalescent phases of COVID-19 were provided by collaborators in the United States, Italy and Spain. The prospective study material was composed of cDNA or gDNA derived from T cells, B-cell-depleted T cells, or PBMCs. The dataset comprised deeply sampled blood TCRbeta repertoires from subjects exposed to, actively infected with, or recovered from COVID-19. The repertoires were released in a freely available public database meant as a resource for research on the immune response to SARS-CoV-2. The samples were drawn from the first 160 participants of the ongoing ImmuneRACE study and from about 1,200 subjects provided by 6 global collaborators. Nearly every sample came with metadata listing a de-identified subject ID, COVID-19 status, age in years and sex. Where available, HLA class I and class II types were obtained from metadata supplied by the sample provider rather than from assay-based typing. Broad study findings and their caveats: The quantity of clinical and demographic metadata differed by source and by participant and was supplied without curation.

TCRbeta CDR3 regions were amplified from genomic DNA by means of the immunoSEQ Assay, a bias-controlled multiplex PCR. Processing in the source paper ran as follows. Within the assay, amplification of reference gene primers was used to estimate how many nucleated cells each sample contained. To quantify the absolute abundance of each unique TCRbeta CDR3 rearrangement, sequence reads were collapsed and filtered. For each sample, productive Simpson clonality was calculated as the square root of Simpson's diversity index over productive rearrangements. TCRdb's version of the immuneACCESS table is confined to in-frame rearrangements and falls short of the full clone set. An unresolved V gene accounts for under half of the shortfall where checked; the remainder is of unknown origin. The DNA was the basis for D and trimming; V, J and clone size are from that table. In this sample the table shows about 150,000 clones, about four fifths of which occur a single time. The top ten hold more than 11% of the sample.

The specimen was peripheral blood. This receptor chain uses TRBV12-3 or TRBV12-4 and TRBJ2-5; TRBD1 is a possible D gene, resting on 5 matching bases. This clonotype was sampled from an elderly woman with acute or convalescent COVID-19. The DNA sequence is given as TGTGCCAGCAGTTTACAGGGTGGGGAGACCCAGTACTTC. Its amino acids are CASSLQGGETQYF.